The rows below give T cell receptor beta chains drawn from one sample of a study of T cell responses to AZD1222 COVID-19 vaccine. Produced via immunoSEQ multiplex PCR; TCRdb's table is partial and in-frame only. The sample carries tens of thousands of clones, approximately 80% recorded once. The starting material was peripheral blood, obtained on day 0 of AZD1222 vaccination. These TCRs come from an adult in good health. Both conserved end residues are part of each CDR3. A D gene is named only where the DNA matches it firmly. Clone size is not always given. Where it is, it says once, few, many or a class for expanded clones.

abundance: NA; j_gene: TRBJ1-2; d_gene: TRBD1; v_gene: TRBV9; CDR3aa: CASSLDRGRISYGYTF; CDR3nt: TGTGCCAGCAGCTTAGACAGGGGGCGCATCTCTTATGGCTACACCTTC
abundance: NA; j_gene: TRBJ2-7; d_gene: NA; v_gene: TRBV5-1; CDR3aa: CASSLERVRTDEQYF; CDR3nt: TGCGCCAGCAGCTTGGAGAGGGTACGAACTGACGAGCAGTACTTC
abundance: NA; j_gene: TRBJ2-7; d_gene: NA; v_gene: TRBV5-5; CDR3aa: CASSLGQLYYEQYF; CDR3nt: TGTGCCAGCAGCCTCGGACAGCTTTACTACGAGCAGTACTTC
abundance: NA; j_gene: TRBJ1-6; d_gene: TRBD1; v_gene: TRBV27; CDR3aa: CASTRFVGQGNSPLHF; CDR3nt: TGTGCCAGCACCCGCTTCGTGGGACAGGGGAATTCACCCCTCCACTTT
abundance: NA; j_gene: TRBJ2-3; d_gene: TRBD2; v_gene: TRBV18; CDR3aa: CASSPQRGPASTDTQYF; CDR3nt: TGTGCCAGCTCACCCCAGCGGGGCCCCGCTAGCACAGATACGCAGTATTTT
abundance: NA; j_gene: TRBJ1-3; d_gene: NA; v_gene: TRBV30; CDR3aa: CAWSLSISGNTIYF; CDR3nt: TGTGCCTGGAGCCTATCCATCTCTGGAAACACCATATATTTT
abundance: many; j_gene: TRBJ1-6; d_gene: TRBD1; v_gene: TRBV7-9; CDR3aa: CASSPDRGINSPLHF; CDR3nt: TGTGCCAGCAGCCCCGACAGGGGGATTAATTCACCCCTCCACTTT
abundance: NA; j_gene: TRBJ2-2; d_gene: NA; v_gene: TRBV7-7; CDR3aa: CASSSTDTGELFF; CDR3nt: TGTGCTAGCAGCTCGACAGACACCGGGGAGCTGTTTTTT
abundance: NA; j_gene: TRBJ1-4; d_gene: NA; v_gene: TRBV7-2; CDR3aa: CASSLTAGTNEKLFF; CDR3nt: TGTGCCAGCAGCTTAACGGCAGGAACTAATGAAAAACTGTTTTTT
abundance: NA; j_gene: TRBJ1-1; d_gene: NA; v_gene: TRBV7-9; CDR3aa: CASSPGILGTEAFF; CDR3nt: TGTGCCAGCAGCCCAGGGATTTTGGGCACTGAAGCTTTCTTT
abundance: NA; j_gene: TRBJ2-7; d_gene: NA; v_gene: TRBV9; CDR3aa: CASSADSYEQYF; CDR3nt: TGTGCCAGCAGCGCCGACAGCTACGAGCAGTACTTC
abundance: NA; j_gene: TRBJ2-2; d_gene: TRBD1; v_gene: TRBV24-1; CDR3aa: CATSDSRQGSTGELFF; CDR3nt: TGTGCCACCAGTGACTCGAGACAGGGGAGCACCGGGGAGCTGTTTTTT
abundance: NA; j_gene: TRBJ2-7; d_gene: TRBD2; v_gene: TRBV5-6; CDR3aa: CASSLVGISGTYEQYF; CDR3nt: TGTGCCAGCAGCTTGGTTGGGATTAGCGGGACCTACGAGCAGTACTTC
abundance: NA; j_gene: TRBJ1-6; d_gene: NA; v_gene: TRBV6-5; CDR3aa: CASTVRNSPLHF; CDR3nt: TGTGCCAGCACTGTCCGGAATTCACCCCTCCACTTT
abundance: few; j_gene: TRBJ2-3; d_gene: TRBD2; v_gene: TRBV7-2; CDR3aa: CASSPLSGGTTDTQYF; CDR3nt: TGTGCCAGCAGCCCCCTCAGCGGGGGGACCACAGATACGCAGTATTTT
abundance: NA; j_gene: TRBJ2-5; d_gene: TRBD2; v_gene: TRBV7-9; CDR3aa: CASSLVASGTETQYF; CDR3nt: TGTGCCAGCAGCTTAGTGGCTAGCGGGACAGAGACCCAGTACTTC
abundance: NA; j_gene: TRBJ1-6; d_gene: NA; v_gene: TRBV11-3; CDR3aa: CASSSPPGRHF; CDR3nt: TGTGCCAGCAGCTCTCCCCCGGGCCGCCACTTT
abundance: NA; j_gene: TRBJ2-2; d_gene: NA; v_gene: TRBV6-5; CDR3aa: CASSYSDQSTGELFF; CDR3nt: TGTGCCAGCAGTTACTCGGACCAGAGCACCGGGGAGCTGTTTTTT
abundance: few; j_gene: TRBJ2-3; d_gene: TRBD2; v_gene: TRBV18; CDR3aa: CASSGDSGASTDTQYF; CDR3nt: TGTGCCAGCTCAGGTGATAGCGGGGCTAGCACAGATACGCAGTATTTT
abundance: NA; j_gene: TRBJ2-1; d_gene: NA; v_gene: TRBV14; CDR3aa: CASSRTIGGQDEQFF; CDR3nt: TGTGCCAGCAGCCGAACGATAGGGGGGCAGGATGAGCAGTTCTTC
abundance: NA; j_gene: TRBJ2-4; d_gene: NA; v_gene: TRBV29-1; CDR3aa: CSVETGSKNIQYF; CDR3nt: TGCAGCGTCGAAACAGGGTCCAAAAACATTCAGTACTTC
abundance: few; j_gene: TRBJ1-1; d_gene: NA; v_gene: TRBV29-1; CDR3aa: CSVVLGGAEAFF; CDR3nt: TGCAGCGTTGTACTTGGAGGCGCTGAAGCTTTCTTT
abundance: once; j_gene: TRBJ2-7; d_gene: NA; v_gene: TRBV28; CDR3aa: CASSLFALGGHEQYF; CDR3nt: TGTGCCAGCAGTTTATTCGCATTGGGGGGGCACGAGCAGTACTTC
abundance: NA; j_gene: TRBJ2-1; d_gene: NA; v_gene: TRBV2; CDR3aa: CASSERAAGVGNEQFF; CDR3nt: TGTGCCAGCAGTGAAAGGGCGGCAGGGGTGGGAAATGAGCAGTTCTTC
abundance: NA; j_gene: TRBJ2-7; d_gene: NA; v_gene: TRBV5-4; CDR3aa: CASSLGTDSSYEQYF; CDR3nt: TGTGCCAGCAGCTTGGGGACAGATAGCTCCTACGAGCAGTACTTC
abundance: NA; j_gene: TRBJ1-6; d_gene: TRBD1; v_gene: TRBV6-5; CDR3aa: CASSRAGGGSPLHF; CDR3nt: TGTGCCAGCAGTAGGGCAGGGGGCGGATCACCCCTCCACTTT
abundance: NA; j_gene: TRBJ1-1; d_gene: NA; v_gene: TRBV5-8; CDR3aa: CASSLGVLETEAFF; CDR3nt: TGTGCCAGCAGCTTGGGGGTATTAGAGACTGAAGCTTTCTTT
abundance: NA; j_gene: TRBJ2-5; d_gene: NA; v_gene: TRBV20-1; CDR3aa: CSARVGQTQYF; CDR3nt: TGCAGTGCTAGAGTGGGACAGACCCAGTACTTC
abundance: few; j_gene: TRBJ2-1; d_gene: NA; v_gene: TRBV7-5; CDR3aa: CAPLGCGLYNEQFF; CDR3nt: TGTGCCCCACTGGGTTGCGGGCTATACAATGAGCAGTTCTTC
abundance: few; j_gene: TRBJ2-6; d_gene: NA; v_gene: TRBV30; CDR3aa: CAWSNERSSGANVLTF; CDR3nt: TGTGCCTGGAGTAATGAGAGAAGCTCTGGGGCCAACGTCCTGACTTTC
abundance: NA; j_gene: TRBJ2-1; d_gene: TRBD2; v_gene: TRBV7-9; CDR3aa: CASSLVGTSSNEQFF; CDR3nt: TGTGCCAGCAGCTTAGTCGGGACTAGCAGCAATGAGCAGTTCTTC
abundance: NA; j_gene: TRBJ1-2; d_gene: NA; v_gene: TRBV11-2; CDR3aa: CASSLDSHNYGYTF; CDR3nt: TGTGCCAGCAGCTTAGACAGTCACAACTATGGCTACACCTTC
abundance: NA; j_gene: TRBJ1-2; d_gene: NA; v_gene: TRBV24-1; CDR3aa: CATSDPGKGYTF; CDR3nt: TGTGCCACCAGTGACCCTGGGAAAGGCTACACCTTC
abundance: few; j_gene: TRBJ1-2; d_gene: NA; v_gene: TRBV6-5; CDR3aa: CASSYFSNYGYTF; CDR3nt: TGTGCCAGCAGTTACTTTTCTAACTATGGCTACACCTTC
abundance: NA; j_gene: TRBJ2-5; d_gene: TRBD1; v_gene: TRBV5-8; CDR3aa: CASSSPRGQGAGETQYF; CDR3nt: TGTGCCAGCAGCTCTCCGCGGGGACAGGGGGCTGGAGAGACCCAGTACTTC
abundance: NA; j_gene: TRBJ2-1; d_gene: TRBD2; v_gene: TRBV19; CDR3aa: CASSIGLAAYNEQFF; CDR3nt: TGTGCCAGTAGTATAGGGCTAGCGGCTTACAATGAGCAGTTCTTC
abundance: NA; j_gene: TRBJ1-2; d_gene: NA; v_gene: TRBV13; CDR3aa: CASHQGNYGYTF; CDR3nt: TGTGCCAGCCATCAGGGAAACTATGGCTACACCTTC
abundance: NA; j_gene: TRBJ2-2; d_gene: TRBD2; v_gene: TRBV5-4; CDR3aa: CASSLVAGGLPGELFF; CDR3nt: TGTGCCAGCAGCTTGGTTGCGGGGGGGCTCCCCGGGGAGCTGTTTTTT
abundance: NA; j_gene: TRBJ2-3; d_gene: TRBD2; v_gene: TRBV6-5; CDR3aa: CASQGTSGADTQYF; CDR3nt: TGTGCCAGCCAGGGGACTAGCGGGGCAGATACGCAGTATTTT
abundance: once; j_gene: TRBJ1-4; d_gene: NA; v_gene: TRBV7-8; CDR3aa: CASSIAGVATNEKLFF; CDR3nt: TGTGCCAGCAGCATAGCCGGGGTGGCAACTAATGAAAAACTGTTTTTT
abundance: NA; j_gene: TRBJ1-1; d_gene: NA; v_gene: TRBV5-1; CDR3aa: CASTSRQDEAFF; CDR3nt: TGCGCCAGCACAAGCCGCCAGGATGAAGCTTTCTTT
abundance: NA; j_gene: TRBJ1-3; d_gene: TRBD1; v_gene: TRBV28; CDR3aa: CASSLPGGVGTAGGNTIYF; CDR3nt: TGTGCCAGCAGTCTCCCTGGCGGAGTTGGGACAGCTGGTGGAAACACCATATATTTT
abundance: NA; j_gene: TRBJ1-3; d_gene: TRBD1; v_gene: TRBV3-1/TRBV3-2; CDR3aa: CASSRTGWGNTIYF; CDR3nt: TGTGCCAGCAGCCGGACAGGGTGGGGAAACACCATATATTTT
abundance: NA; j_gene: TRBJ1-5; d_gene: TRBD1; v_gene: TRBV27; CDR3aa: CASSLTGVGNQPQHF; CDR3nt: TGTGCCAGCAGTTTAACAGGGGTTGGCAATCAGCCCCAGCATTTT
abundance: NA; j_gene: TRBJ2-7; d_gene: NA; v_gene: TRBV12-3/TRBV12-4; CDR3aa: CASSWGSPYEQYF; CDR3nt: TGTGCCAGCAGTTGGGGCAGCCCCTACGAGCAGTACTTC
abundance: once; j_gene: TRBJ2-5; d_gene: TRBD2; v_gene: TRBV7-8; CDR3aa: CASSFLAGVQETQYF; CDR3nt: TGTGCCAGCAGCTTCTTAGCGGGGGTGCAAGAGACCCAGTACTTC
abundance: NA; j_gene: TRBJ1-1; d_gene: NA; v_gene: TRBV6-1; CDR3aa: CASSYGGNTEAFF; CDR3nt: TGTGCCAGCAGTTATGGGGGGAACACTGAAGCTTTCTTT
abundance: NA; j_gene: TRBJ1-1; d_gene: NA; v_gene: TRBV6-6; CDR3aa: CASSYEGGLNTEAFF; CDR3nt: TGTGCCAGCAGTTATGAAGGCGGGTTGAACACTGAAGCTTTCTTT
abundance: NA; j_gene: TRBJ1-5; d_gene: NA; v_gene: TRBV5-4; CDR3aa: CASSLGGPGASNQPQHF; CDR3nt: TGTGCCAGCAGCTTGGGTGGACCGGGGGCGAGCAATCAGCCCCAGCATTTT
abundance: NA; j_gene: TRBJ2-7; d_gene: NA; v_gene: TRBV28; CDR3aa: CASSTLGSGYEQYF; CDR3nt: TGTGCCAGCAGCACTCTCGGCAGCGGCTACGAGCAGTACTTC
abundance: few; j_gene: TRBJ1-1; d_gene: NA; v_gene: TRBV5-4; CDR3aa: CASSLGTNGAFF; CDR3nt: TGTGCCAGCAGCTTGGGGACAAATGGAGCTTTCTTT
abundance: NA; j_gene: TRBJ2-2; d_gene: NA; v_gene: TRBV4-1; CDR3aa: CASSPRGIDTGELFF; CDR3nt: TGCGCCAGCAGCCCAAGGGGGATAGACACCGGGGAGCTGTTTTTT